The 10 T cell receptor beta chains below come from one sample, sequenced in a study of T cell responses to AZD1222 COVID-19 vaccine. Using immunoSEQ multiplex PCR, the repertoire was profiled, and TCRdb retains in-frame clones only, with some absent. The repertoire includes just under 150,000 clones, around 90% of them detected once, and roughly 1.8% sits in the top ten. The starting material was peripheral blood, obtained 28 days after the second AZD1222 dose. The receptors here all came from an adult who received the AZD1222 COVID-19 vaccine.

The rearrangement uses TRBV6-2 or TRBV6-3 and TRBJ1-1; unclear D gene. This CDR3 is 11 amino acids long. V was clipped by 4 bases and J by 7 bases, with 7 bases between them. Germline values: CDR1 MNHEY, CDR2 SVGEGT. The CDR3 DNA reads as TGTGCCAGCAGTTTTGGGATTGAAGCTTTCTTT. This gives the protein CASSFGIEAFF.

The V gene is TRBV7-2, the J gene TRBJ1-3, with TRBD1 identical over 9 bases. Germline CDR1 SGHTA, CDR2 FQGNSA. The CDR3 has 16 amino acids. V trimming: 3 bases; J trimming: 2 bases; junction bases outside the gene matches: 5. The CDR3 nucleotides are TGTGCCAGCAGCTTGGGACAGGGCGGGCCTGGAAACACCATATATTTT. This sequence encodes CASSLGQGGPGNTIYF. The full variable domain, with the rest looked up from reference TRBV7-2 and TRBJ1-3, is GAGVSQSPSNKVTEKGKDVELRCDPISGHTALYWYRQSLGQGLEFLIYFQGNSAPDKSGLPSDRFSAERTGGSVSTLTIQRTQQEDSAVYLCASSLGQGGPGNTIYFGEGSWLTVV.

The J gene is TRBJ1-2, the V gene TRBV18, with D possibly being TRBD1 (6 bases). Germline CDR1 KGHSH, CDR2 LQKENI. The CDR3 extends over 16 amino acids. The germline V and J ends were trimmed by 3 bases and 8 bases, with 22 bases remaining between them. CDR3 nucleotide sequence: TGTGCCAGCTCACCGACGGGGCCGGGACACACTACGGGCTACACCTTC. It encodes CASSPTGPGHTTGYTF.

The gene calls are TRBV5-6 and TRBJ1-6; D is uncertain. Trimming removed 4 bases at V and 7 bases at J, with 9 bases between. This CDR3 spans 13 amino acids. Per germline, CDR1 SGHDT and CDR2 YYEEEE. The CDR3 sequence is CASSIGGNSPLHF. The CDR3 nucleotides are TGTGCCAGCAGCATTGGAGGGAATTCACCCCTCCACTTT.

The CDR3 DNA follows: TGTGCCAGCACCTTAACGCAGGGGGCTGGCTACACCTTC. It is translated as CASTLTQGAGYTF. The rearrangement uses TRBV16 and TRBJ1-2, with 8 positions matching TRBD1. The V segment lost 7 bases and the J segment 7 bases; nucleotides outside the gene matches: 8. The CDR3 is 13 residues long. CDR1 and CDR2 from the germline V gene are KGHSY and FQNENV. The full variable domain, in which reference TRBV16 and TRBJ1-2 provide the parts outside the CDR3, is GEEVAQTPKHLVRGEGQKAKLYCAPIKGHSYVFWYQQVLKNEFKFLISFQNENVFDETGMPKERFSAKCLPNSPCSLEIQATKLEDSAVYFCASTLTQGAGYTFGSGTRLTVV.

In this sample, this clone turned up once. This sequence joins TRBV14 and TRBJ2-1; D unclear. This CDR3 spans 16 amino acids. Trimming pared 0 bases from V and 4 bases from J, leaving 13 bases between. The germline V gene encodes CDR1 SGHDN and CDR2 FVKESK. CDR3 residues: CASSQDQWGPYNEQFF. The DNA of the CDR3 is TGTGCCAGCAGCCAAGATCAGTGGGGTCCTTACAATGAGCAGTTCTTC.

J is TRBJ1-6 and V is TRBV24-1, with a possible D match to TRBD1 (6 bases). The CDR3 loop spans 16 amino acids. V was shortened by 10 bases and J by 11 bases, with 26 bases between the two germline ends. CDR1 and CDR2 from the germline V gene are KGHDR and SFDVKD. DNA for the CDR3: TGTGCCACAAAGTCCTCGGGTCAGGGGTTGTCGGCACCCCTCCACTTT. It codes for CATKSSGQGLSAPLHF.

The rearrangement joins TRBV27 to TRBJ2-7; 10 bases agree with TRBD1. V lost 6 bases to trimming and J lost 5 bases; unmatched junction nucleotides: 7. This CDR3 spans 14 amino acids. Germline V gene lookup returns CDR1 MNHEY and CDR2 SMNVEV (reference sequence). DNA of the CDR3: TGTGCCAGCAGATCCGGGACAGGGGTGCACGAGCAGTACTTC. Translation gives CASRSGTGVHEQYF.

V gene TRBV27 combines with J gene TRBJ2-5; 10 bases are shared with TRBD2. This CDR3 comprises 13 residues. The trim removed 6 bases at V and 5 bases at J, leaving 3 bases unmatched. Looked up from germline, CDR1 is MNHEY and CDR2 is SMNVEV (reference sequence). CDR3 nucleotide sequence: TGTGCCAGCAGAATAGCGGGAGGCGAGACCCAGTACTTC. It is translated as CASRIAGGETQYF.

This clone came up once. This chain uses TRBV5-6 with TRBJ1-1; no clear D gene. The CDR3 has 12 amino acids. Deletions cut 1 base from V and 8 bases from J, with 9 bases between. CDR1 and CDR2 from the germline V gene are SGHDT and YYEEEE. CDR3 nucleotide sequence: TGTGCCAGCAGCTTGTTCTCTTCCGAAGCTTTCTTT. Translated: CASSLFSSEAFF.